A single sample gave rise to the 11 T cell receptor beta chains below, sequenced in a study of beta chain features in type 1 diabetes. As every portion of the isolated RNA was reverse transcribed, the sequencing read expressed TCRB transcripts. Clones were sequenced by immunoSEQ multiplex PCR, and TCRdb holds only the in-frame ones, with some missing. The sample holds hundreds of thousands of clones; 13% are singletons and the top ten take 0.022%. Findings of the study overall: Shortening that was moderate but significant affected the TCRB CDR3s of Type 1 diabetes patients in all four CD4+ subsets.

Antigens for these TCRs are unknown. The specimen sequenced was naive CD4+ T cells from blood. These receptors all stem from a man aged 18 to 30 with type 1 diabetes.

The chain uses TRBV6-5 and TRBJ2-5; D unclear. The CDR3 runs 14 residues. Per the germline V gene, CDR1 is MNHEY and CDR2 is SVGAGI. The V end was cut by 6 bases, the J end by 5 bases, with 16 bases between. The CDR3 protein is CASSPLVGPETQYF. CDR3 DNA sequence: TGTGCCAGCAGCCCTCTCGTGGGCCCGGAGACCCAGTACTTC.

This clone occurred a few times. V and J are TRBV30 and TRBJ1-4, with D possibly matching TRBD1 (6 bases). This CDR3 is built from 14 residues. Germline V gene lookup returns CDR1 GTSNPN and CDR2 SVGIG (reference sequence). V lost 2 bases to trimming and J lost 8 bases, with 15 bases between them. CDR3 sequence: CAWSSGGLGEKLFF. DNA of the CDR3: TGTGCCTGGAGTTCGGGGGGCCTGGGAGAAAAACTGTTTTTT.

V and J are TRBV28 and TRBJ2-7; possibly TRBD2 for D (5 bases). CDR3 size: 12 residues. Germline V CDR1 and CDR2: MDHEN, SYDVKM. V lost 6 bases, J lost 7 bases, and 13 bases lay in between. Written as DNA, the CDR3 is TGTGCCAGCAGCCTCCCACCGGGAGAGCAGTACTTC. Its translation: CASSLPPGEQYF.

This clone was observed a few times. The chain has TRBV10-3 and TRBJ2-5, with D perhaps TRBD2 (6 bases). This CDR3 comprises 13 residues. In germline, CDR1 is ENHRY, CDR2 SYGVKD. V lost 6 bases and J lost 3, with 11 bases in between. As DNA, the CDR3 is TGTGCCATCAGGACCGGGGGTGAAGAGACCCAGTACTTC. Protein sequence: CAIRTGGEETQYF.

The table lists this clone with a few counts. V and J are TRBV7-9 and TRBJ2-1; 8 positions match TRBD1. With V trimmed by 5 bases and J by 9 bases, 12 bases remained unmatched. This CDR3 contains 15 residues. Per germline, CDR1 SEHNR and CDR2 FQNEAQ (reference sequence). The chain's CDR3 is CASSRGTGASVEQFF. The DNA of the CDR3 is TGTGCCAGCAGCCGAGGGACAGGAGCTTCGGTTGAGCAGTTCTTC.

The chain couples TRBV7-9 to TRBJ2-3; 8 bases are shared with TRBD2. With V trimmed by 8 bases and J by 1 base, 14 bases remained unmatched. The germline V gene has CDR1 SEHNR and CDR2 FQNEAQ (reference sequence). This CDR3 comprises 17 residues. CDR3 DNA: TGTGCCAGCGGTGACGGGGGGGCAATGCTTGGCACAGATACGCAGTATTTT. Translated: CASGDGGAMLGTDTQYF.

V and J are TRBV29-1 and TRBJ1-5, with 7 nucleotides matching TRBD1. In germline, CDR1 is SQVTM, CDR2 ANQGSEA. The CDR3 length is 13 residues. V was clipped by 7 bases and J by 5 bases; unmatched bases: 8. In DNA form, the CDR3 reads TGCAGCGCAAAACCAGGGGGGGATCAGCCCCAGCATTTT. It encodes CSAKPGGDQPQHF.

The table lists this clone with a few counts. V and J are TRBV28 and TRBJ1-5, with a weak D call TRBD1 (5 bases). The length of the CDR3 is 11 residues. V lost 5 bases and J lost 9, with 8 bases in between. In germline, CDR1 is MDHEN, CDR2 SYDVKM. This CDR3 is CASSPGGPQHF. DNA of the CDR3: TGTGCCAGCAGTCCTGGGGGGCCCCAGCATTTT.

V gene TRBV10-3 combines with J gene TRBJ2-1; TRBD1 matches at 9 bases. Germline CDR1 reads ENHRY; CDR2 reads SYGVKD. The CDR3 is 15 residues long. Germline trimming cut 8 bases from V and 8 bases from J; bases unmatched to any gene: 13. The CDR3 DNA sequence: TGTGCCATCGGCGAAACCGGGACAGGGAGATATGAGCAGTTCTTC. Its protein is CAIGETGTGRYEQFF.

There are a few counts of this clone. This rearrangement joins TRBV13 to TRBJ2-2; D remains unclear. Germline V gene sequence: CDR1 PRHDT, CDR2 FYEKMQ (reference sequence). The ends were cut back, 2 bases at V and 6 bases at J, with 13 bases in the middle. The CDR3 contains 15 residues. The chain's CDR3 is CASSLSIVRAGELFF. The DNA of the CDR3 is TGTGCCAGCAGCTTATCGATCGTAAGGGCCGGGGAGCTGTTTTTT.

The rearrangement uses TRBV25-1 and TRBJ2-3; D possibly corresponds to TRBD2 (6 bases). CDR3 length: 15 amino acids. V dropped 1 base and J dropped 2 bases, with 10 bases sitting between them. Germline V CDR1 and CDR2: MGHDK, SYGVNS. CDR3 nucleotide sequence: TGTGCCAGCAGTGAATGGGGGGACCCCACAGATACGCAGTATTTT. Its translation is CASSEWGDPTDTQYF.